This T cell receptor (beta chain) was recorded in a study of Ad26.COV2.S vaccination and SARS-CoV-2 variants. This sample's treatment: 19 received Ad26.COV2.S at low or high dose, single or two shots; about 5 received placebo; per-sample allocation not given. The samples were gathered on day 63 after the first injection of vaccine or placebo. Regarding the study as a whole: Vaccine and placebo recipients had comparable breadth of non-spike TCRs. Using TCR breadth and depth analyses may have led to underestimated total T cell responses.

Trimming stripped 8 bases from V and 0 bases from J, with 14 bases between. The CDR3 is 15 residues long. Looked up from germline, CDR1 is MNHEY and CDR2 is SMNVEV (reference sequence). The assay was immunoSEQ multiplex PCR, and TCRdb's table has in-frame clones only and misses some. The sample lists 400,000 to 450,000 clones; more than 80% were seen once. The table lists this clone with a count of one. The target antigen is unknown. The V and J genes are TRBV27 and TRBJ2-1, with D possibly TRBD1 on 5 matching bases. This sequence was found in a person between 18 and 65 years old who received the Ad26.COV2.S COVID-19 vaccine or a placebo. This sample comprised peripheral blood, obtained in a trial of Ad26.COV2.S vaccine versus placebo. CDR3 amino acids: CASQRQGFSYNEQFF. The CDR3 bases are TGTGCCAGCCAACGCCAGGGATTCTCCTACAATGAGCAGTTCTTC.